Following are 28 T cell receptor beta chains from one sample sequenced in a study of identical twins. TCRdb independently ran MiXCR on the 5' RACE reads; one entry per CDR3 protein. The data show around 1.7 million distinct CDR3 sequences, about 32% seen once. Sequences were obtained from cord blood. Receptors were obtained from a newborn girl in good health.

This chain joins TRBV5-1 and TRBJ2-1; 8 nucleotides align to TRBD2. This CDR3 is built from 17 residues. Germline loops: CDR1 SGHRS, CDR2 YFSETQ. With V trimmed by 2 bases and J by 0 bases, 7 bases remained unmatched. The chain's CDR3 is CASSFPKRESSYNEQFF. The CDR3 nucleotides are TGCGCCAGCAGCTTTCCCAAGCGGGAGAGCTCCTACAATGAGCAGTTCTTC.

The chain has TRBV5-1 and TRBJ1-2; D not certain. The CDR3 is made up of 14 amino acids. Deletions cut 4 bases from V and 5 bases from J, with 15 bases between. Germline assignment: CDR1 SGHRS and CDR2 YFSETQ. The CDR3 loop is CASSTEGRQYGYTF. The DNA of the CDR3 is TGCGCCAGCAGCACAGAAGGACGTCAATATGGCTACACCTTC. The whole variable domain, remainder taken from reference TRBV5-1 and TRBJ1-2, is KAGVTQTPRYLIKTRGQQVTLSCSPISGHRSVSWYQQTPGQGLQFLFEYFSETQRNKGNFPGRFSGRQFSNSRSEMNVSTLELGDSALYLCASSTEGRQYGYTFGSGTRLTVV.

This clonotype was recorded a few times. The chain recombines TRBV28 with TRBJ2-3; 10 positions agree with TRBD1. The CDR3 loop spans 15 amino acids. From germline, CDR1 is MDHEN and CDR2 SYDVKM. The junction had 5 bases not matched to a gene; V was cut back by 7 bases and J by 1 base. The CDR3 DNA sequence: TGTGCCAGCAAAAATGACAGGGGGCGCACAGATACGCAGTATTTT. Amino acid sequence: CASKNDRGRTDTQYF.

V gene TRBV25-1 combines with J gene TRBJ2-5; 7 nucleotides align to TRBD1. Near its end, the DNA agrees better with TRBJ2-7, so the J call may be wrong. The CDR3 sequence is 14 residues long. The germline V gene encodes CDR1 MGHDK and CDR2 SYGVNS. The CDR3 region is CASSVTGARYEQYF. The CDR3 nucleotides read TGTGCCAGCAGTGTCACAGGGGCCCGCTACGAGCAGTACTTC.

This clonotype was found a few times. The gene calls are TRBV5-1 and TRBJ2-7; D unclear. The CDR3 is made up of 13 amino acids. The germline V gene has CDR1 SGHRS and CDR2 YFSETQ. Trimming pared 0 bases from V and 5 bases from J, leaving 9 bases between. CDR3 protein: CASSLVPVDEQYF. As DNA, the CDR3 is TGCGCCAGCAGCTTGGTCCCGGTGGACGAGCAGTACTTC.

At least ten counts were recorded for this clonotype. V is TRBV12-3 or TRBV12-4 and J is TRBJ2-5; 7 bases are shared with TRBD1. Judging by the DNA end, TRBJ2-7 fits better; the J call may be wrong. This CDR3 is built from 13 residues. Here the CDR3 DNA reads TGTGCCAGCAGTTTCCGACAGGGCGGCGAGCAGTACTTC. It specifies CASSFRQGGEQYF.

This clonotype was counted a few times. This chain connects TRBV14 to TRBJ1-2, with TRBD1 matching over 7 bases. The ends lost 5 bases at V and 9 bases at J; junction bases unmatched: 6. The V gene's germline CDR1 is SGHDN and CDR2 FVKESK. CDR3 size: 12 residues. Written as DNA, the CDR3 is TGTGCCAGCAGCGCGTCAGGGGGGAGCTACACCTTC. Protein: CASSASGGSYTF. Full variable domain (missing parts from reference TRBV14 and TRBJ1-2): EAGVTQFPSHSVIEKGQTVTLRCDPISGHDNLYWYRRVMGKEIKFLLHFVKESKQDESGMPNNRFLAERTGGTYSTLKVQPAELEDSGVYFCASSASGGSYTFGSGTRLTVV.

This chain connects TRBV3-1 to TRBJ2-7, with a possible D match to TRBD1 (5 bases). CDR1 and CDR2 (germline): LGHDT, YNNKEL (reference sequence). The V end was cut by 0 bases, the J end by 5 bases, with 11 bases between. The CDR3 is 14 amino acids. The CDR3 is CASSQELGQDEQYF. The CDR3 bases are TGTGCCAGCAGCCAAGAATTGGGGCAGGACGAGCAGTACTTC.

This rearrangement joins TRBV5-6 to TRBJ1-1, with D hard to call. The CDR3 has 16 amino acids. Germline V CDR1 and CDR2: SGHDT, YYEEEE. The V gene lost 0 bases and the J gene lost 4 bases, with 16 bases spanning the gap. The CDR3 DNA follows: TGTGCCAGCAGCTTGGTTGGGCCCACTCTGGGCACTGAAGCTTTCTTT. This gives the protein CASSLVGPTLGTEAFF.

The V gene is TRBV6-2 or TRBV6-3, the J gene TRBJ2-1; tentatively, D is TRBD1 (6 bases). This CDR3 comprises 16 residues. V shed 6 bases and J shed 2 bases, with 17 bases lying between them. Germline CDR1 reads MNHEY; CDR2 reads SVGEGT. Here the CDR3 DNA reads TGTGCCAGCAGCCCCTATCTAAGACAGGCCTACAATGAGCAGTTCTTC. It codes for CASSPYLRQAYNEQFF.

The chain carries TRBV6-1 and TRBJ2-1, with 12 positions matching TRBD2. V was pared by 5 bases and J by 6 bases, with 8 bases of the junction left unmatched. Germline CDR1 reads MNHNS; CDR2 reads SASEGT. The CDR3 is 16 amino acids. CDR3 loop: CASSQGPSGGVNEQFF. For the CDR3, the DNA is TGTGCCAGCAGTCAGGGGCCTAGCGGGGGGGTCAATGAGCAGTTCTTC.

V and J are TRBV20-1 and TRBJ1-3, with a possible D match to TRBD1 (5 bases). The CDR3 covers 13 residues. Germline values: CDR1 DFQATT, CDR2 SNEGSKA (reference sequence). V lost 3 bases and J 4 bases, leaving 10 bases between the germline ends. CDR3 loop: CSAREGTGNTIYF. In DNA form, the CDR3 reads TGCAGTGCTAGGGAGGGGACGGGAAACACCATATATTTT.

This clonotype was observed a handful of times. The CDR3 loop is CSASKGGDTDTQYF. The DNA for the CDR3 is TGCAGTGCTAGTAAGGGGGGGGACACAGATACGCAGTATTTT. The chain combines TRBV20-1 with TRBJ2-3, with D possibly TRBD2 on 7 matching bases. The V end lost 3 bases, the J end lost 2 bases, and 12 bases lay between the germline ends. The CDR3 runs 14 residues. Germline V gene sequence: CDR1 DFQATT, CDR2 SNEGSKA (reference sequence).

This rearrangement joins TRBV6-5 to TRBJ2-4; 10 bases line up with TRBD2. The CDR3 is 14 amino acids. Germline V gene sequence: CDR1 MNHEY, CDR2 SVGAGI. V lost 5 bases to trimming and J lost 6 bases; unmatched junction nucleotides: 4. The CDR3: CASSRAGGGNIQYF. CDR3 coding DNA: TGTGCCAGCAGTAGAGCGGGAGGGGGAAACATTCAGTACTTC.

The chain carries TRBV12-3 or TRBV12-4 and TRBJ2-3, with a weak D call TRBD2 (6 bases). Trimming stripped 10 bases from V and 15 bases from J, with 26 bases between. The CDR3 length is 13 residues. The CDR3 loop reads CAIRRLVADTEYF. In DNA form, the CDR3 reads TGTGCCATCCGGCGACTAGTGGCAGATACGGAATATTTT.

V usage is TRBV20-1 and J usage is TRBJ2-5, with 12 bases fitting TRBD2. Germline V lookup: CDR1 DFQATT, CDR2 SNEGSKA (reference sequence). V lost 4 bases, J lost 1 base, and 10 bases stayed unmatched. The CDR3 loop spans 17 amino acids. The CDR3 DNA sequence: TGCAGTGCTATTAGAGGCCTAGCGGGGGGGTTCCAAGAGACCCAGTACTTC. This sequence encodes CSAIRGLAGGFQETQYF.

This clonotype came up a few times. The chain joins TRBV3-1 to TRBJ2-7; D gene uncertain. This CDR3 has 15 amino acids. V lost 0 bases, J lost 0 bases, and 9 bases lay in between. CDR1 is LGHDT and CDR2 is YNNKEL in the germline V gene (reference sequence). The CDR3: CASSQDWHLSYEQYF. Here the CDR3 DNA reads TGTGCCAGCAGCCAAGATTGGCACCTCTCCTACGAGCAGTACTTC.

The J gene is TRBJ1-5, the V gene TRBV28, with D possibly matching TRBD1 (5 bases). V lost 3 bases to trimming and J lost 2 bases, with 17 bases between them. The CDR3 consists of 17 residues. Germline V CDR1 and CDR2: MDHEN, SYDVKM. The CDR3 reads CASSLSQGLQGNQPQHF. In DNA form, the CDR3 reads TGTGCCAGCAGTTTGTCCCAGGGACTTCAGGGCAATCAGCCCCAGCATTTT.

This clonotype was observed many times. V is TRBV29-1 and J is TRBJ2-5; D remains ambiguous. Trimming removed 0 bases at V and 1 base at J, with 6 bases between. The CDR3 extends over 13 amino acids. Germline CDR1 and CDR2: SQVTM and ANQGSEA. This chain's CDR3 is CSVEDRPQETQYF. In DNA form, the CDR3 reads TGCAGCGTTGAAGACAGGCCCCAAGAGACCCAGTACTTC.

This clonotype has just a few counts. This chain links TRBV20-1 with TRBJ1-5, with 7 bases matching TRBD1. The length of the CDR3 is 12 residues. Germline loops: CDR1 DFQATT, CDR2 SNEGSKA (reference sequence). The ends lost 5 bases at V and 10 bases at J; junction bases unmatched: 8. DNA of the CDR3: TGCAGTGCTCGTACAGGGGATCGACCCCAGCATTTT. Translating gives CSARTGDRPQHF.

J is TRBJ2-1 and V is TRBV4-1, with TRBD1 matching 10 bases. Germline CDR1 reads MGHRA; CDR2 reads YSYEKL. This CDR3 contains 15 residues. The ends lost 1 base at V and 6 bases at J; junction bases unmatched: 3. The CDR3 loop is CASSQGGTGVNEQFF. The CDR3 DNA follows: TGCGCCAGCAGCCAAGGTGGGACAGGGGTCAATGAGCAGTTCTTC.

This chain links TRBV7-8 with TRBJ2-5; the match to TRBD2 covers 12 bases. The end of the DNA is better explained by TRBJ2-7, so the J call may be wrong. This CDR3 spans 15 amino acids. Germline assignment: CDR1 SGHVS and CDR2 FQNEAQ. This chain's CDR3 is CASSLRTSGANEQYF. The CDR3 DNA is TGTGCCAGCAGCTTAAGGACTAGCGGGGCTAACGAGCAGTACTTC.

This clonotype was seen a few times. This chain links TRBV7-9 with TRBJ1-2; TRBD1 matches at 8 bases. The CDR3 runs 16 residues. V gave up 5 bases and J gave up 3 bases; unmatched junction bases: 11. Germline V CDR1 and CDR2: SEHNR, FQNEAQ (reference sequence). This chain's CDR3 is CASSPIPSDRDYGYTF. In DNA, the CDR3 is TGTGCCAGCAGCCCGATCCCCTCGGACAGGGACTATGGCTACACCTTC.

The chain joins TRBV20-1 to TRBJ2-7, with TRBD1 identical over 8 bases. Germline V gene lookup returns CDR1 DFQATT and CDR2 SNEGSKA (reference sequence). V lost 4 bases, J lost 7 bases, and 18 bases stayed unmatched. This CDR3 comprises 16 residues. CDR3: CSAISPGQGPLDEQYF. The CDR3 coding sequence is TGCAGTGCTATAAGTCCAGGACAGGGACCTTTGGATGAGCAGTACTTC.

V usage is TRBV9 and J usage is TRBJ2-7, with 10 bases lining up with TRBD1. The V segment lost 0 bases and the J segment 3 bases; nucleotides outside the gene matches: 6. There are 16 residues in the CDR3. Germline lookup yields CDR1 SGDLS and CDR2 YYNGEE. The CDR3 DNA follows: TGTGCCAGCAGCGTAGACTCCGGGACAGGGGACTACGAGCAGTACTTC. It specifies CASSVDSGTGDYEQYF.

This chain links TRBV28 with TRBJ2-1, with a tentative D call TRBD2 (6 bases). The end of the DNA aligns better with TRBJ2-7, so the J call may be wrong. Germline V CDR1 and CDR2: MDHEN, SYDVKM. The CDR3 consists of 14 residues. CDR3 sequence reads: CASSLTSIHNEQYF. The CDR3 DNA sequence: TGTGCCAGCAGTTTGACTAGTATCCACAATGAGCAGTACTTC.

The chain recombines TRBV20-1 with TRBJ2-5, with 7 bases that match TRBD2. This CDR3 spans 12 amino acids. Germline V gene data show CDR1 as DFQATT and CDR2 as SNEGSKA (reference sequence). V lost 8 bases to trimming and J lost 7 bases; unmatched junction nucleotides: 10. CDR3 residues: CSTGTKAGTQYF. CDR3 sequence (DNA): TGCAGTACCGGGACTAAGGCGGGGACCCAGTACTTC.

This clonotype was found a few times. V is TRBV9 and J is TRBJ2-3; possibly TRBD1 for D (5 bases). Germline CDR1 reads SGDLS; CDR2 reads YYNGEE. The V gene lost 0 bases and the J gene lost 4 bases, with 12 bases spanning the gap. This CDR3 region has 15 residues. The CDR3 reads CASSVGGRIADTQYF. The CDR3, as DNA: TGTGCCAGCAGCGTAGGGGGCCGCATAGCAGATACGCAGTATTTT. Filled out from reference TRBV9 and TRBJ2-3, the complete variable domain reads DSGVTQTPKHLITATGQRVTLRCSPRSGDLSVYWYQQSLDQGLQFLIQYYNGEERAKGNILERFSAQQFPDLHSELNLSSLELGDSALYFCASSVGGRIADTQYFGPGTRLTVL.